A selection of T cell receptor beta chains follows, all from one sample in a study of T cells and Merkel cell carcinoma outcomes. The protocol was immunoSEQ multiplex PCR, while the TCRdb copy is restricted to in-frame clones and leaves out a portion. Its table records approximately 47 clones. Sequencing used tumor tissue from Merkel cell carcinoma. These receptors all stem from a human donor with Merkel cell carcinoma. CDR3s include the opening cysteine and the closing phenylalanine or tryptophan. The D gene is left open where the match is weak. The listing skips clone size in some rows; elsewhere it reads once, few, many or a size class.

size,V,D,J,DNA,CDR3
-,TRBV5-1,-,TRBJ2-5,TGCGCCAGCAGCTTGGGGTCATCCCGGGTCACCCAGTACTTC,CASSLGSSRVTQYF
-,TRBV27,TRBD1,TRBJ1-5,TGTGCCAGCAGTTCCGGACAGGGAATGGGTCAGCCCCAGCATTTT,CASSSGQGMGQPQHF
-,TRBV7-6,-,TRBJ1-2,TGTGCCAGCAGCCTTTCAAAATCTCGAAAGACCTATGGCTACACCTTC,CASSLSKSRKTYGYTF
-,TRBV11-3,-,TRBJ2-7,TGTGCCAGCAGCTCATACGGGGACCCACTTAGCCAGTACTTC,CASSSYGDPLSQYF
once,TRBV27,TRBD1,TRBJ1-2,TGTGCCAGCAGATCAACAGGGGTTAGCTATGGCTACACCTTC,CASRSTGVSYGYTF
-,TRBV7-2,-,TRBJ2-2,TGTGCCAGCAGCACGGCCCTGTTGTCCGGGGAGCTGTTTTTT,CASSTALLSGELFF
-,TRBV5-5,-,TRBJ2-5,TGTGCCAGCAGCTTGGGGCGAGGGACCGGGGGGACCCAGTACTTC,CASSLGRGTGGTQYF
-,TRBV6-6,-,TRBJ2-2,TGTGCCAGCGGGGGTAACTTTGGGCGAGACACCGGGGAGCTGTTTTTT,CASGGNFGRDTGELFF
-,TRBV5-1,-,TRBJ1-1,TGCGCCAGCAGCTTCCGGACAGTGAACACTGAAGCTTTCTTT,CASSFRTVNTEAFF
-,TRBV21-1,-,TRBJ1-2,TGTGCCAGCAGGGACAGAAAGACCTATGGCTACACCTTC,CASRDRKTYGYTF
-,TRBV12-1,-,TRBJ2-6,TGTGCCAGCAGCATTGGAATAGGACAAAGTCGGGCCAACGTCCTGACTTTC,CASSIGIGQSRANVLTF
-,TRBV28,-,TRBJ1-1,TGTGCCAGCAGTTTTCCGGGAGGGTCGGACACTGAAGCTTTCTTT,CASSFPGGSDTEAFF
-,TRBV9,-,TRBJ1-1,TGTGCCAGCAGCGTAGTTTCAGGGGTGAACACTGAAGCTTTCTTT,CASSVVSGVNTEAFF
once,TRBV7-7,-,TRBJ2-6,TGTGCCAGCAGCTATCGACCACAAAGTCGGGCCAACGTCCTGACTTTC,CASSYRPQSRANVLTF
-,TRBV14,-,TRBJ2-7,TGTGCCAGCAGCCAAGATCTTGACGGTCACGAGCAGTACTTC,CASSQDLDGHEQYF
once,TRBV4-1,-,TRBJ1-1,TGCGCCAGCAGCCAAGATGGGGGTTTCACTATGAACACTGAAGCTTTCTTT,CASSQDGGFTMNTEAFF
-,TRBV30,-,TRBJ1-4,TGTGCCTGGGACTTACAGACAGGAGGAAATGAAAAACTGTTTTTT,CAWDLQTGGNEKLFF
-,TRBV4-1,-,TRBJ2-1,TGCGCCAGCAGCCAACCCGGGACGCCCTCCTACAATGAGCAGTTCTTC,CASSQPGTPSYNEQFF
-,TRBV19,-,TRBJ1-1,TGTGCCAGTAGTATCGGTCGCAACACTGAAGCTTTCTTT,CASSIGRNTEAFF
-,TRBV7-1,-,TRBJ1-2,TGTGCCAGCAGCGTAACCGAGGGAAAGACCTATGGCTACACCTTC,CASSVTEGKTYGYTF
-,TRBV6-5,-,TRBJ2-6,TGTGCCAGCAGTTACTCGACGGACTCTGGGGCCAACGTCCTGACTTTC,CASSYSTDSGANVLTF